Each of the 21 T cell receptor beta chains below was sequenced from the same sample in a study of breast tumors, draining lymph nodes, adjacent tissues. Via MiXCR, TCRdb re-called the multiplex PCR reads, giving one row per CDR3 protein. The sample comprises approximately 7,600 distinct CDR3 sequences, 65% to 80% of which are singletons, and roughly 40% rests with the top ten. Sequencing used tumor-adjacent breast tissue. The receptors derive from a female donor with breast cancer. Some clones in this sample may be carry-over from other donors' samples.

The CDR3 here is CSVETSGRAYNEQFF. In DNA form, the CDR3 reads TGCAGCGTAGAAACTAGCGGGAGAGCCTACAATGAGCAGTTCTTC. The V call is TRBV29-1, the J call TRBJ2-1, with TRBD2 identical over 11 bases. Germline assignment: CDR1 SQVTM and CDR2 ANQGSEA. The CDR3 consists of 15 residues. The J segment lost 2 bases and the V segment lost 6 bases, leaving 6 bases of the junction unmatched.

This chain connects TRBV20-1 to TRBJ2-5; D might be TRBD1 (6 bases). Germline-derived CDR1 and CDR2 are DFQATT and SNEGSKA (reference sequence). Trimming pared 2 bases from V and 3 bases from J, leaving 10 bases between. The CDR3 is made up of 13 amino acids. The chain's CDR3 is CSARWTEKETQYF. The CDR3 DNA is TGCAGTGCTAGATGGACAGAGAAAGAGACCCAGTACTTC.

The V and J genes are TRBV7-2 and TRBJ2-1; 7 bases are shared with TRBD2. The ends lost 1 base at V and 14 bases at J; junction bases unmatched: 11. The CDR3 sequence is 14 residues long. In germline, CDR1 is SGHTA, CDR2 FQGNSA. The CDR3 reads CASSLGFGREPKFF. The DNA for the CDR3 is TGTGCCAGCAGCTTAGGCTTTGGGCGGGAGCCTAAGTTCTTC.

The chain links TRBV7-9 to TRBJ2-3, with 8 positions matching TRBD1. Germline CDR1 and CDR2: SEHNR and FQNEAQ (reference sequence). The CDR3 totals 16 residues. J was trimmed by 7 bases and V by 5 bases; bases with no gene match: 14. The CDR3: CASSGRTGRVWYTQYF. CDR3 DNA sequence: TGTGCCAGCAGCGGACGGACAGGGCGGGTTTGGTATACGCAGTATTTT.

The genes are TRBV7-8 and TRBJ2-3, with 9 nucleotides matching TRBD2. Germline trimming cut 2 bases from V and 3 bases from J; bases unmatched to any gene: 0. CDR1 is SGHVS, CDR2 FQNEAQ, per germline. The CDR3 runs 14 residues. The CDR3 is CASSLSGRTDTQYF. The CDR3 DNA follows: TGTGCCAGCAGCTTAAGCGGGAGGACAGATACGCAGTATTTT.

This chain uses TRBV20-1 with TRBJ1-5, with no clear D. V was cut by 0 bases and J by 2 bases, with 8 bases left in between. CDR3 length: 14 amino acids. Germline-derived CDR1 and CDR2 are DFQATT and SNEGSKA (reference sequence). The CDR3 sequence: CSAREGSGNQPQHF. As DNA, the CDR3 is TGCAGTGCTAGAGAGGGTTCTGGCAATCAGCCCCAGCATTTT.

V gene TRBV27 combines with J gene TRBJ1-5, with D perhaps matching TRBD1 (6 bases). Germline CDR1 MNHEY, CDR2 SMNVEV (reference sequence). The CDR3 spans 15 residues. The germline V and J ends were trimmed by 5 bases and 1 base, with 12 bases remaining between them. This chain's CDR3 is CASSPQGNSNQPQHF. CDR3 coding DNA: TGTGCCAGCAGTCCTCAGGGGAACAGCAATCAGCCCCAGCATTTT.

This clonotype came up a few times. The chain couples TRBV7-2 to TRBJ1-1, with D unresolved. Germline loops: CDR1 SGHTA, CDR2 FQGNSA. This CDR3 has 13 amino acids. V was pared by 2 bases and J by 5 bases, with 9 bases between. The DNA for the CDR3 is TGTGCCAGCAGCTTAAGGAGGGAAACTGAAGCTTTCTTT. Encoded protein: CASSLRRETEAFF. Combining the CDR3 with reference TRBV7-2 and TRBJ1-1 gives the whole variable domain GAGVSQSPSNKVTEKGKDVELRCDPISGHTALYWYRQSLGQGLEFLIYFQGNSAPDKSGLPSDRFSAERTGGSVSTLTIQRTQQEDSAVYLCASSLRRETEAFFGQGTRLTVV.

The rearrangement uses TRBV7-2 and TRBJ1-6; a weak D match, TRBD1 (6 bases). Germline V CDR1 and CDR2: SGHTA, FQGNSA. V lost 5 bases and J lost 9, with 14 bases in between. The CDR3 is 14 amino acids. CDR3 DNA: TGTGCCAGCAGCCACTCTACAGGGACTTCACCCCTCCACTTT. It encodes CASSHSTGTSPLHF.

This clonotype has only one observation. J is TRBJ1-2 and V is TRBV2, with D unclear. V was shortened by 4 bases and J by 7 bases, with 13 bases between the two germline ends. CDR1 and CDR2 from the germline V gene are SNHLY and FYNNEI. The CDR3 extends over 13 amino acids. For the CDR3, the DNA is TGTGCCAGCAGTGTAGGAGGAGAGCGTGGCTACACCTTC. It is translated as CASSVGGERGYTF.

The chain employs TRBV20-1 and TRBJ2-7, with 11 bases that match TRBD2. After removal of 6 bases from V and 3 bases from J, the junction contained 13 bases not matched to a gene. Germline V gives CDR1 DFQATT, CDR2 SNEGSKA (reference sequence). CDR3 size: 16 residues. The CDR3 loop is CSASGGLAGGFYEQYF. The CDR3 DNA follows: TGCAGTGCCAGTGGTGGGCTAGCGGGGGGCTTCTACGAGCAGTACTTC.

By its share, this clonotype is medium-sized. V usage is TRBV7-8 and J usage is TRBJ2-2; 8 bases match TRBD1. The germline V gene encodes CDR1 SGHVS and CDR2 FQNEAQ. This CDR3 has 18 residues. The ends lost 5 bases at V and 1 base at J; junction bases unmatched: 12. The CDR3 sequence is CASSPTYTGGKNTGELFF. As DNA, the CDR3 is TGTGCCAGCAGCCCGACATATACAGGGGGAAAGAACACCGGGGAGCTGTTTTTT. Supplemented by reference TRBV7-8 and TRBJ2-2, the full variable domain reads GAGVSQSPRYKVAKRGQDVALRCDPISGHVSLFWYQQALGQGPEFLTYFQNEAQLDKSGLPSDRFFAERPEGSVSTLKIQRTQQEDSAVYLCASSPTYTGGKNTGELFFGEGSRLTVL.

The chain uses TRBV10-3 and TRBJ2-5; D is possibly TRBD1 (5 bases). CDR3 length: 16 amino acids. V was trimmed by 4 bases and J by 2 bases, leaving 17 bases between them. Looked up from germline, CDR1 is ENHRY and CDR2 is SYGVKD. The chain's CDR3 is CAISGSGRVTQETQYF. The CDR3 region has the DNA TGTGCCATCAGTGGGTCGGGCAGGGTTACGCAAGAGACCCAGTACTTC.

The rearrangement joins TRBV6-2 or TRBV6-3 to TRBJ2-5; 8 nucleotides agree with TRBD1. CDR1 and CDR2 (germline): MNHEY, SVGEGT. CDR3 size: 15 residues. V gave up 6 bases and J gave up 2 bases; unmatched junction bases: 8. DNA for the CDR3: TGTGCCAGCAGCAACAGGGACAGGTCGCAAGAGACCCAGTACTTC. Encoded protein: CASSNRDRSQETQYF.

This clonotype appeared a single time. This could be a read error, since a much larger clone is one nucleotide away. This rearrangement joins TRBV25-1 to TRBJ2-1, with 9 positions matching TRBD1. This CDR3 contains 12 residues. CDR1 and CDR2 from the germline V gene are MGHDK and SYGVNS. CDR3 sequence: CASTTGGNERFF. DNA of the CDR3: TGTGCCAGCACGACAGGGGGTAATGAGCGGTTCTTC.

This clonotype was observed many times. The rearrangement links TRBV5-1 to TRBJ2-4, with D maybe TRBD2 (5 bases). Deletions cut 0 bases from V and 7 bases from J, with 14 bases between. CDR3 size: 15 residues. Germline V gene data show CDR1 as SGHRS and CDR2 as YFSETQ. In DNA, the CDR3 is TGCGCCAGCAGCTTGGGTCGGAATTCGGGGAACATTCAGTACTTC. Translated: CASSLGRNSGNIQYF.

The rearrangement joins TRBV28 to TRBJ1-6, with D perhaps matching TRBD1 (5 bases). The CDR3 sequence is 14 residues long. V was clipped by 5 bases and J by 9 bases, with 14 bases between them. The germline V gene has CDR1 MDHEN and CDR2 SYDVKM. The CDR3 coding sequence is TGTGCCAGCAGTCCACTTACGACAGCTTCACCCCTCCACTTT. Residues: CASSPLTTASPLHF.

The chain employs TRBV20-1 and TRBJ2-5; D is undetermined. The V gene lost 0 bases and the J gene lost 1 base, with 9 bases spanning the gap. Germline assignment: CDR1 DFQATT and CDR2 SNEGSKA (reference sequence). This CDR3 has 14 residues. The CDR3 DNA reads as TGCAGTGCTAGAGAAGGGCCAGGCCAAGAGACCCAGTACTTC. As protein: CSAREGPGQETQYF.

This clonotype appeared a few times. The chain links TRBV5-1 to TRBJ2-7; maybe TRBD2 (6 bases). Germline-derived CDR1 and CDR2 are SGHRS and YFSETQ. The CDR3 totals 14 residues. The V and J ends lost 5 bases and 4 bases respectively, with 16 bases between them. The CDR3 spells CASSPSGSGYEQYF. The CDR3 nucleotides are TGCGCCAGCAGTCCGAGCGGGTCTGGTTACGAGCAGTACTTC. Drawing the rest from reference TRBV5-1 and TRBJ2-7, the complete variable domain is KAGVTQTPRYLIKTRGQQVTLSCSPISGHRSVSWYQQTPGQGLQFLFEYFSETQRNKGNFPGRFSGRQFSNSRSEMNVSTLELGDSALYLCASSPSGSGYEQYFGPGTRLTVT.

Sample share makes this clonotype medium-sized (0.01 to 0.1%). The chain recombines TRBV13 with TRBJ1-5; TRBD1 aligns across 7 bases. Germline values: CDR1 PRHDT, CDR2 FYEKMQ (reference sequence). The V gene end was trimmed by 0 bases and the J gene end by 4 bases; junction bases not matched to a gene: 3. This CDR3 has 15 residues. This CDR3 reads CASSLGTGTNQPQHF. Here the CDR3 DNA reads TGTGCCAGCAGCTTAGGGACAGGGACTAATCAGCCCCAGCATTTT.

The CDR3 DNA reads as TGTGCCAGCAGCGTCACCGGGACTACAAACAATGAGCAGTTCTTC. Amino acids: CASSVTGTTNNEQFF. The chain uses TRBV7-3 and TRBJ2-1; 7 bases are shared with TRBD2. Germline CDR1 reads SGHTA; CDR2 reads FQGTGA. This CDR3 is 15 amino acids long. Germline trimming cut 5 bases from V and 5 bases from J; bases unmatched to any gene: 9.